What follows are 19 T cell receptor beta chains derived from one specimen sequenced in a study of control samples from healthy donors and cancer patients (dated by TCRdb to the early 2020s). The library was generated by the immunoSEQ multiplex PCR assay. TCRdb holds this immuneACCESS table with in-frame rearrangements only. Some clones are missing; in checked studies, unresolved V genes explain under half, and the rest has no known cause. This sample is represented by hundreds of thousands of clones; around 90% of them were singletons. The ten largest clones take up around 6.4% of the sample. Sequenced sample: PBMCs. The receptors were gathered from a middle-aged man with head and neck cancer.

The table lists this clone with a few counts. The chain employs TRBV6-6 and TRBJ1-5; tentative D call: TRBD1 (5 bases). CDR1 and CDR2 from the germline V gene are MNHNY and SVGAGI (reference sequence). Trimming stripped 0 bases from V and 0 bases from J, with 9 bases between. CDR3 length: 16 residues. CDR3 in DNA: TGTGCCAGCAGTTACTCCCGACAGTATAGCAATCAGCCCCAGCATTTT. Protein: CASSYSRQYSNQPQHF.

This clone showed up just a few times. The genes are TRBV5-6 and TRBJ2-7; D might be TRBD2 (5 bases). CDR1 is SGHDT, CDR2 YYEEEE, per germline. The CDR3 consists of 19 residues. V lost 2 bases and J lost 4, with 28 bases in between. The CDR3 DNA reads TGTGCCAGCAGCTTTGGCCAGGTGATGCGAGCGGCCTCCCCTTACGAGCAGTACTTC. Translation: CASSFGQVMRAASPYEQYF.

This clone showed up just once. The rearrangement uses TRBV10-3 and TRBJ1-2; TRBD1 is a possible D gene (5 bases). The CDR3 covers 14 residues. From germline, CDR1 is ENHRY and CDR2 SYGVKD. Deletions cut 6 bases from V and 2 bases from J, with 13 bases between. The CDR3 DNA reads TGTGCCATCAGGGGGGACCTTAGGAACTATGGCTACACCTTC. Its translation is CAIRGDLRNYGYTF.

As DNA, the CDR3 is TGTGCCAGCAGCCAGGGTTGGGATACGCAGTATTTT. Encoded protein: CASSQGWDTQYF. The gene calls are TRBV28 and TRBJ2-3; tentative D call: TRBD1 (5 bases). The CDR3 has 12 amino acids. The V and J ends lost 6 bases and 6 bases respectively, with 10 bases between them. Germline-derived CDR1 and CDR2 are MDHEN and SYDVKM.

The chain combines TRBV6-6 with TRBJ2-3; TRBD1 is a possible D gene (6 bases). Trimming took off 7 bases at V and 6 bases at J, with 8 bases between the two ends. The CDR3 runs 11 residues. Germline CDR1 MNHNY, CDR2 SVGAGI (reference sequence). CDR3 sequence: CASNRGDTQYF. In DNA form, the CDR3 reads TGTGCCAGCAATAGGGGGGATACGCAGTATTTT.

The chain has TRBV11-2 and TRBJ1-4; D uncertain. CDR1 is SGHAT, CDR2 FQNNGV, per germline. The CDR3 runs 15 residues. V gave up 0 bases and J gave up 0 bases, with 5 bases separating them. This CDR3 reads CASSLERSTNEKLFF. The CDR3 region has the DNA TGTGCCAGCAGCTTAGAACGGTCAACTAATGAAAAACTGTTTTTT. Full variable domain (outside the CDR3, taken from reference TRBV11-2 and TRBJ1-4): EAGVAQSPRYKIIEKRQSVAFWCNPISGHATLYWYQQILGQGPKLLIQFQNNGVVDDSQLPKDRFSAERLKGVDSTLKIQPAKLEDSAVYLCASSLERSTNEKLFFGSGTQLSVL.

CDR3 sequence reads: CASSLGTGVREQYF. CDR3 DNA: TGTGCCAGCAGTCTCGGGACAGGGGTTAGAGAGCAGTACTTC. V usage is TRBV28 and J usage is TRBJ2-7; TRBD1 agrees at 10 bases. With V trimmed by 5 bases and J by 7 bases, 8 bases remained unmatched. The CDR3 runs 14 residues. Per the germline V gene, CDR1 is MDHEN and CDR2 is SYDVKM.

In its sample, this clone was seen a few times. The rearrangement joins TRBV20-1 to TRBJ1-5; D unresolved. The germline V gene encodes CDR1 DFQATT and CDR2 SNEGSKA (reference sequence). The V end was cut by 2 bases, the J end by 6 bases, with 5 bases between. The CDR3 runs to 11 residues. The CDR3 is CSARQGQPQHF. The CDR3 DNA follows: TGCAGTGCTAGACAAGGTCAGCCCCAGCATTTT.

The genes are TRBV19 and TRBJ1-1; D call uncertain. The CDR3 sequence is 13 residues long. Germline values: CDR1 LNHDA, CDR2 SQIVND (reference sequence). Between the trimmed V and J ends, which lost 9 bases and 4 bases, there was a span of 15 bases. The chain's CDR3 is CASSERRATEAFF. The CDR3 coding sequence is TGTGCCAGCTCGGAGCGGCGGGCCACTGAAGCTTTCTTT.

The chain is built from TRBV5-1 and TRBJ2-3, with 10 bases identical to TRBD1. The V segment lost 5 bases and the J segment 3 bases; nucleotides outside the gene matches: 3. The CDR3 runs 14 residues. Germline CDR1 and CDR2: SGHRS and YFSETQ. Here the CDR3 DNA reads TGCGCCAGCAGGTCGGGACAGGGGACAGATACGCAGTATTTT. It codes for CASRSGQGTDTQYF.

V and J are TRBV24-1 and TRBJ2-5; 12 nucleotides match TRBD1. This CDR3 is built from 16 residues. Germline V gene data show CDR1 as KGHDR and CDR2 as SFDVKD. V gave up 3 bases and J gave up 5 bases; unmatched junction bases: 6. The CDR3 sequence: CATSDPGTGGTETQYF. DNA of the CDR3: TGTGCCACCAGTGATCCCGGGACAGGGGGCACCGAGACCCAGTACTTC.

The CDR3 spells CATSRETRGQGATHQPQHF. The CDR3, as DNA: TGTGCCACCAGCAGAGAAACCCGGGGACAGGGGGCAACCCATCAGCCCCAGCATTTT. The rearrangement uses TRBV15 and TRBJ1-5, with TRBD1 matching over 12 bases. CDR3 length: 19 amino acids. J lost 5 bases, V lost 0 bases, and 11 bases had no gene match. Germline CDR1 LNHNV, CDR2 YYDKDF (reference sequence).

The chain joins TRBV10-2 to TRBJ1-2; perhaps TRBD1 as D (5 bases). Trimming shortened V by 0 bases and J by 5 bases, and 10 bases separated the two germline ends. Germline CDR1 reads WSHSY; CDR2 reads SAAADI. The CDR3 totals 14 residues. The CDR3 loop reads CASSESKGSYGYTF. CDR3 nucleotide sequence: TGCGCCAGCAGTGAGTCGAAGGGGTCATATGGCTACACCTTC.

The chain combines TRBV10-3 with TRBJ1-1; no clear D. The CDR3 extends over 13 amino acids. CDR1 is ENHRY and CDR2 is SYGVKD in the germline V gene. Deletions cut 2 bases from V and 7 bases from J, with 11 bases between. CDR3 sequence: CAISEDGASEAFF. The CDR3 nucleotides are TGTGCCATCAGTGAGGATGGAGCGAGTGAAGCTTTCTTT.

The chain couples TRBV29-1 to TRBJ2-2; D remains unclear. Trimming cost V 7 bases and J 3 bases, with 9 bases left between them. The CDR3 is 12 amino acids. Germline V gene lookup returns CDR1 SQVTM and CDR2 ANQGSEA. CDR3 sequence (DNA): TGCAGCGCCCCCCTTCACACCGGGGAGCTGTTTTTT. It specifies CSAPLHTGELFF.

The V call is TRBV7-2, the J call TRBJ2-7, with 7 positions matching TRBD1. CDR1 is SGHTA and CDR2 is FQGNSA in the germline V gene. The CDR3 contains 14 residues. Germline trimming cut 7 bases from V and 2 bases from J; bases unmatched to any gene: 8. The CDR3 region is CASTPGTVTYEQYF. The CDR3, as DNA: TGTGCCAGCACCCCCGGGACAGTGACCTACGAGCAGTACTTC.

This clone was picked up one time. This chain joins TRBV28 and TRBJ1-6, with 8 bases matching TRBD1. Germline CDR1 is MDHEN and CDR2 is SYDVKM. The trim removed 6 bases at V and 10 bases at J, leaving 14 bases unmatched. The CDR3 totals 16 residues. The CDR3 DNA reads TGTGCCAGCAGGTCCCCTGGACAGGGTAGAGGATCACCCCTCCACTTT. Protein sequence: CASRSPGQGRGSPLHF.

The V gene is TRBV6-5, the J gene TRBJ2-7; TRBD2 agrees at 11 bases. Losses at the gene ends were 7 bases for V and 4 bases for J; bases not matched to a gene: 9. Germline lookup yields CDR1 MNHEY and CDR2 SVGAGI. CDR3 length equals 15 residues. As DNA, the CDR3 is TGTGCCAGCACCCGAACTAGCGGGAGTGTTTACGAGCAGTACTTC. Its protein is CASTRTSGSVYEQYF.

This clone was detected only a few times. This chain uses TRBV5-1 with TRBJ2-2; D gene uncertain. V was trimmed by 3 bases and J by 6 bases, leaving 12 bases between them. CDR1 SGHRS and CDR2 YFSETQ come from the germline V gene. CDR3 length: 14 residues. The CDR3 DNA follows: TGCGCCAGCAGCTCGAAGGCGATTGCCGGGGAGCTGTTTTTT. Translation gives CASSSKAIAGELFF.